This T cell receptor (beta chain) was recovered during a study of blood T cell repertoires in COVID-19. On the study more broadly: Samples of COVID-19 (acute and convalescent) were obtained from the United States, Italy and Spain. Sources were T cells, B-cell-depleted T cells, or PBMCs; the material itself was cDNA or gDNA.

V dropped 0 bases and J dropped 0; count of bases not matched to a gene: 5. The CDR3 extends over 17 amino acids. Germline V gene lookup returns CDR1 LGHDT and CDR2 YNNKEL (reference sequence). As processed by the authors: Reference gene primer amplification gave nucleated cell count estimates. Profiled with immunoSEQ multiplex PCR; TCRdb holds only in-frame clones, not every one. V and J calls plus clone size are reproduced from that table; the DNA served to infer D and trimming. Altogether around 260,000 clones are present, approximately 90% being singletons, with the ten largest covering 4%. This clonotype was sampled from a man aged 55 to 70 who had recovered from COVID-19. The V and J genes are TRBV3-1 (or the pseudogene TRBV3-2) and TRBJ2-3; 8 nucleotides line up with TRBD2. The specimen was peripheral blood. CDR3 in DNA: TGTGCCAGCAGCCAAGATCTGGTAGCGGGAAGCACAGATACGCAGTATTTT. Protein: CASSQDLVAGSTDTQYF.